The source of this T cell receptor beta chain is a study of T cells after yellow fever vaccination. Germline V gene sequence: CDR1 MGHRA, CDR2 YSYEKL. The length of the CDR3 is 14 residues. Trimming removed 1 base from V and 9 bases from J, with 10 bases in between. General study findings and limits: By day 5 rather than day 15, the secondary response had peaked, though it was weaker.

With respect to this clonotype: Its target is unknown.

UMIs were added to TCR cDNA along with a universal primer site when it was made by 5'RACE template switching. Each CDR3 protein gets one entry after TCRdb re-called the 5' RACE reads with MiXCR. The data show 500,000 to 650,000 distinct CDR3 sequences, about a sixth seen once. The chain links TRBV4-1 to TRBJ2-6; D is uncertain. This TCR was sampled from a man in his late teens or twenties who received the YFV17D yellow fever vaccine. Material: PBMCs, obtained around 5 days after the first yellow fever vaccination. The CDR3 sequence is CASSQVTRNNVLTF. DNA of the CDR3: TGCGCCAGCAGCCAAGTTACACGAAACAACGTCCTGACTTTC.